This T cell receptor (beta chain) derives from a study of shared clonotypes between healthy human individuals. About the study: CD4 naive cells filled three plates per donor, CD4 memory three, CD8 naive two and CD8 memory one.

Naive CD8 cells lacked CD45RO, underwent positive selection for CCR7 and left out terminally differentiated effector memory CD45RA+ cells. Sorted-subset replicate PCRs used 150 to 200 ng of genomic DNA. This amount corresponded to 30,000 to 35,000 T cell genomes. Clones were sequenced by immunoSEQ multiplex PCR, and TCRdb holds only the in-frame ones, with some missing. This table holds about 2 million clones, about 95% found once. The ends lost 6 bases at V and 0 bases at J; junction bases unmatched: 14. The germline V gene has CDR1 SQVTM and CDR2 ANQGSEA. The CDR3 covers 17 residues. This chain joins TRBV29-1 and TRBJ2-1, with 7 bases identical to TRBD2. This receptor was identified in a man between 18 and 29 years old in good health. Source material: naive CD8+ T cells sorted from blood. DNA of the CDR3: TGCAGCGTCGTCTTGGGTACTGGCGGGAGCTCCTACAATGAGCAGTTCTTC. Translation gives CSVVLGTGGSSYNEQFF.